These T cell receptor beta chains were read from a single sample in a study of control samples from healthy donors and cancer patients. TCRdb's copy holds only in-frame clones and misses some; the assay was immunoSEQ multiplex PCR. The repertoire holds some 23,000 clones, with approximately 85% as singletons. The specimen sequenced was PBMCs. These receptors originate from a man between 60 and 75 years old with head and neck cancer. Both conserved end residues are part of each CDR3. The D gene is left open where the match is weak. The size of a clone is reported for some rows only, either as once, few or many, or as a class for expanded clones.

v_gene: TRBV29-1; abundance: NA; j_gene: TRBJ2-6; d_gene: NA; CDR3nt: TGCAGCGCCCTTAACCGGGCTGGGGCCAACGTCCTGACTTTC; CDR3aa: CSALNRAGANVLTF
v_gene: TRBV10-3; abundance: NA; j_gene: TRBJ2-1; d_gene: NA; CDR3nt: TGTGCCATCAGTGAGAGGGGAGCGACCAGCTCCTACAATGAGCAGTTCTTC; CDR3aa: CAISERGATSSYNEQFF
v_gene: TRBV11-2; abundance: NA; j_gene: TRBJ2-7; d_gene: TRBD2; CDR3nt: TGTGCCAGCAGCTTACTAGCGGGAAGTGCAGCCCTGTACGAGCAGTACTTC; CDR3aa: CASSLLAGSAALYEQYF
v_gene: TRBV15; abundance: NA; j_gene: TRBJ2-5; d_gene: TRBD2; CDR3nt: TGTGCCACCAGCAGAGATAGGGCTAGCGGGGAGACCCAGTACTTC; CDR3aa: CATSRDRASGETQYF
v_gene: TRBV27; abundance: NA; j_gene: TRBJ1-2; d_gene: NA; CDR3nt: TGTGCCAGCCGACCAGCAGGTATGCAAACCAACTATGGCTACACCTTC; CDR3aa: CASRPAGMQTNYGYTF
v_gene: TRBV5-4; abundance: NA; j_gene: TRBJ2-2; d_gene: NA; CDR3nt: TGTGCCAGCAGCTTAAAAGGCGTAAGCACCGGGGAGCTGTTTTTT; CDR3aa: CASSLKGVSTGELFF
v_gene: TRBV7-8; abundance: NA; j_gene: TRBJ2-3; d_gene: NA; CDR3nt: TGTGCCAGCAGCCCGGATCTGGGGAGGCCAGATACGCAGTATTTT; CDR3aa: CASSPDLGRPDTQYF
v_gene: TRBV28; abundance: NA; j_gene: TRBJ2-5; d_gene: TRBD2; CDR3nt: TGTGCCAGCAGTTTAGGGGGGACTAGCGGGTTTCGGGAGACCCAGTACTTC; CDR3aa: CASSLGGTSGFRETQYF
v_gene: TRBV6-1; abundance: NA; j_gene: TRBJ2-3; d_gene: TRBD2; CDR3nt: TGTGCCAGCAGTGAACAGTCTAGCGGTTCAGGAGATACGCAGTATTTT; CDR3aa: CASSEQSSGSGDTQYF
v_gene: TRBV7-9; abundance: NA; j_gene: TRBJ1-2; d_gene: NA; CDR3nt: TGTGCCAGCAGCTTCGGGAGGGCAGTAGCTAACTATGGCTACACCTTC; CDR3aa: CASSFGRAVANYGYTF
v_gene: TRBV9; abundance: once; j_gene: TRBJ2-7; d_gene: TRBD2; CDR3nt: TGTGCCAGCAGCGTAGAGGGGCGGGAGCGGGACGAGCAGTACTTC; CDR3aa: CASSVEGRERDEQYF
v_gene: TRBV18; abundance: once; j_gene: TRBJ1-5; d_gene: NA; CDR3nt: TGTGCCAGCTCACCCCGGGCCACCCATGGGAATCAGCCCCAGCATTTT; CDR3aa: CASSPRATHGNQPQHF
v_gene: TRBV27; abundance: NA; j_gene: TRBJ1-2; d_gene: NA; CDR3nt: TGTGCCAGCAGTTCCCACGCGGACAGTCGGCGCTATGGCTACACCTTC; CDR3aa: CASSSHADSRRYGYTF
v_gene: TRBV25-1; abundance: once; j_gene: TRBJ2-1; d_gene: NA; CDR3nt: TGTGCCAGCAGTGCACAACTGCACTCCTACAATGAGCAGTTCTTC; CDR3aa: CASSAQLHSYNEQFF
v_gene: TRBV5-1; abundance: NA; j_gene: TRBJ2-7; d_gene: TRBD2; CDR3nt: TGCGCCAGCAGCCCGGGACTAGCCTACGAGCAGTACTTC; CDR3aa: CASSPGLAYEQYF